This T cell receptor (beta chain) was sequenced during a study of blood T cells in healthy people across ages. The ends lost 5 bases at V and 4 bases at J; junction bases unmatched: 6. There are 14 residues in the CDR3. CDR1 is SQVTM, CDR2 ANQGSEA, per germline. For the second PCR, which ran for about 7 to 11 cycles, a sample-barcoded 5' primer and a J-beta primer mix were used. TCRdb re-derived calls from the 5' RACE reads in MiXCR, one entry per CDR3 protein. This table has about 780,000 distinct CDR3 sequences, around 45% appearing once. J is TRBJ2-2 and V is TRBV29-1, with 8 bases fitting TRBD2. This clonotype was sampled from a man aged 80 or over in good health. Sequenced: blood. Here the CDR3 reads CSVREAGVTGELFF. In DNA form, the CDR3 reads TGCAGCGTTAGGGAAGCGGGAGTCACCGGGGAGCTGTTTTTT.